This T cell receptor (beta chain) appears in the sequencing data of a study of T cell changes during pregnancy in multiple sclerosis. Germline values: CDR1 MNHNS, CDR2 SASEGT. CDR3 size: 15 residues. V was trimmed by 5 bases and J by 2 bases, leaving 16 bases between them. Libraries were prepared by immunoSEQ multiplex PCR; TCRdb keeps only in-frame clonotypes and omits some of them. The table shows approximately 50,000 clones, with approximately 90% occurring only once. The clonotype was recovered from a female donor with multiple sclerosis, enrolled in a pregnancy study. The material was CD4+ T cells from peripheral blood mononuclear cells, obtained after pregnancy. The chain is built from TRBV6-1 and TRBJ2-7; D might be TRBD1 (6 bases). In DNA, the CDR3 is TGTGCCAGCAGTTCCGCAGGGGAAGGCCCCTACGAGCAGTACTTC. As protein: CASSSAGEGPYEQYF.